Listed below are T cell receptor beta chains from one sample, sequenced in a study of shared clonotypes between healthy human individuals. Data came from immunoSEQ multiplex PCR; TCRdb stores just in-frame clones and leaves some out. This sample has around 700,000 clones; roughly 73% occur once, and the top ten carry around 1.8%. Sequenced input: memory CD4+ T cells sorted from blood. These receptors all come from a woman in her twenties or thirties in good health. Both conserved end residues are part of each CDR3. Fields, in order: V gene, J gene, D gene, clone size, CDR3 protein, CDR3 DNA. D genes are given only for firm matches. Rows give clone size only sometimes, using once, few, many, or a class for an expanded clone.

TRBV6-6	TRBJ1-2	.	few	CASSYSGGPGGYTF	TGTGCCAGCAGTTACTCTGGAGGGCCGGGTGGCTACACCTTC
TRBV6-6	TRBJ1-1	.	few	CASSYLGSEAFF	TGTGCCAGCAGTTACCTCGGTTCTGAAGCTTTCTTT
TRBV7-9	TRBJ2-1	TRBD2	.	CASSARTSGRVNEQFF	TGTGCCAGCAGCGCCCGGACTAGCGGGAGAGTCAATGAGCAGTTCTTC
TRBV28	TRBJ2-3	TRBD1	.	CASSLIGTGFTDTQYF	TGTGCCAGCAGTTTAATAGGGACAGGATTCACAGATACGCAGTATTTT
TRBV19	TRBJ2-1	TRBD2	.	CASSPGLAGGRGRSEQFF	TGTGCCAGTAGTCCGGGACTAGCGGGAGGAAGGGGGCGTAGTGAGCAGTTCTTC
TRBV28	TRBJ2-6	.	.	CASRVPSGGANVLTF	TGTGCCAGCAGGGTCCCATCGGGAGGGGCCAACGTCCTGACTTTC
TRBV7-8	TRBJ2-5	.	.	CASSFASQETQYF	TGTGCCAGCAGCTTCGCCAGCCAAGAGACCCAGTACTTC
TRBV5-5	TRBJ2-7	.	.	CASSAGILSSYEQYF	TGTGCCAGCAGCGCGGGGATTCTTAGCTCCTACGAGCAGTACTTC
TRBV10-1	TRBJ2-2	.	.	CASSGPANTGELFF	TGCGCCAGCAGTGGACCGGCGAACACCGGGGAGCTGTTTTTT
TRBV2	TRBJ2-7	.	few	CASIGDLYVQYF	TGTGCCAGCATAGGAGATCTCTACGTGCAGTACTTC
TRBV11-2	TRBJ2-1	TRBD1	few	CASSLDSGTGGYNEQFF	TGTGCCAGCAGCTTAGATTCGGGGACAGGGGGCTACAATGAGCAGTTCTTC
TRBV5-1	TRBJ2-1	TRBD1	.	CASSLGQGHHEQFF	TGCGCCAGCAGCTTGGGACAGGGTCACCATGAGCAGTTCTTC
TRBV5-4	TRBJ2-3	.	.	CASSLDGRGDTQYF	TGTGCCAGCAGCTTGGATGGACGTGGAGATACGCAGTATTTT
TRBV5-1	TRBJ2-4	TRBD2	.	CASSFSGMSGIQYF	TGCGCCAGCAGTTTTAGCGGGATGAGTGGCATTCAGTACTTC
TRBV12-5	TRBJ2-3	TRBD2	.	CASSSGSRTPSTDTQYF	TGTGCTAGCTCTAGCGGGAGTCGAACCCCTAGCACAGATACGCAGTATTTT
TRBV2	TRBJ1-2	.	.	CASSERAQRKAGGYTF	TGTGCCAGCAGTGAAAGGGCCCAAAGAAAAGCGGGTGGCTACACCTTC
TRBV6-5	TRBJ2-5	.	.	CAAGVFGETQYF	TGTGCCGCGGGTGTGTTCGGCGAGACCCAGTACTTC
TRBV5-1	TRBJ2-2	TRBD1	.	CASSSDRGRHTGELFF	TGCGCCAGCAGTTCCGACAGGGGGCGCCACACCGGGGAGCTGTTTTTT
TRBV9	TRBJ2-7	TRBD1	.	CASSVGTGAYEQYF	TGTGCCAGCAGCGTCGGGACAGGGGCCTACGAGCAGTACTTC
TRBV5-1	TRBJ1-1	.	.	CASSLGGGANTEAFF	TGCGCCAGCAGCTTGGGCGGGGGAGCGAACACTGAAGCTTTCTTT
TRBV29-1	TRBJ2-2	TRBD1	once	CSVGDSLIYTGELFF	TGCAGCGTTGGGGACAGTTTGATATACACCGGGGAGCTGTTTTTT
TRBV2	TRBJ2-1	TRBD2	.	CASSGRLAGGNEQFF	TGTGCCAGCAGTGGGAGACTAGCGGGAGGGAATGAGCAGTTCTTC
TRBV6-1	TRBJ1-2	.	.	CASSEALQAIYGYTF	TGTGCCAGCAGTGAAGCTCTCCAAGCAATCTATGGCTACACCTTC
TRBV15	TRBJ2-5	TRBD1	.	CATSGLRQGFFGQETQYF	TGTGCCACCAGCGGTCTGAGACAGGGGTTTTTTGGTCAAGAGACCCAGTACTTC
TRBV27	TRBJ1-2	.	few	CASSPGRDGYGYTF	TGTGCCAGCAGTCCTGGGAGGGACGGCTATGGCTACACCTTC
TRBV7-3	TRBJ2-5	TRBD2	.	CASSLGTSGPETQYF	TGTGCCAGCAGCTTGGGGACTAGCGGGCCAGAGACCCAGTACTTC
TRBV23-1	TRBJ1-2	.	.	CASSQTGLFGYTF	TGCGCCAGCAGTCAAACCGGCCTCTTTGGCTACACCTTC
TRBV28	TRBJ2-7	.	.	CASSLPQSSYEQYF	TGTGCCAGCAGTTTACCCCAGAGCTCCTACGAGCAGTACTTC
TRBV2	TRBJ2-7	.	.	CASRRTYEQYF	TGTGCCAGCAGAAGGACCTACGAGCAGTACTTC
TRBV19	TRBJ1-5	.	.	CASSNPWTVREPQHF	TGTGCCAGTAGTAACCCCTGGACTGTACGTGAGCCCCAGCATTTT
TRBV6-5	TRBJ1-3	.	.	CASRPSSSGNTIYF	TGTGCCAGCAGACCCAGTAGCTCTGGAAACACCATATATTTT
TRBV28	TRBJ2-3	TRBD2	.	CASSRLAERSYTDTQYF	TGTGCCAGCAGCAGACTAGCGGAGAGGAGCTACACAGATACGCAGTATTTT
TRBV5-5	TRBJ1-2	.	.	CASTDPKSRSGICTF	TGTGCCAGCACCGACCCGAAATCCCGAAGTGGTATTTGCACCTTC
TRBV6-5	TRBJ2-1	.	many	CASSPRSVGEQFF	TGTGCCAGCAGCCCGCGGAGTGTCGGTGAGCAGTTCTTC
TRBV29-1	TRBJ1-2	TRBD1	once	CSVEAPPTGRSLDYGYTF	TGCAGCGTTGAAGCCCCCCCGACAGGGAGAAGTTTGGACTATGGCTACACCTTC
TRBV6-6	TRBJ1-5	.	.	CASSYSAGGQPQHF	TGTGCCAGCAGTTACTCTGCGGGGGGACAGCCCCAGCATTTT
TRBV5-1	TRBJ2-7	TRBD1	.	CASTSTAGQGQSYEQYF	TGCGCCAGCACCTCCACAGCCGGACAGGGACAATCCTACGAGCAGTACTTC
TRBV9	TRBJ2-2	.	once	CASSGRGVNTGELFF	TGTGCCAGCAGTGGCAGGGGCGTGAACACCGGGGAGCTGTTTTTT
TRBV9	TRBJ1-5	.	.	CASSAGGGLNQPQHF	TGTGCCAGCAGCGCCGGAGGGGGGCTCAATCAGCCCCAGCATTTT
TRBV11-3	TRBJ2-5	TRBD2	.	CASSSREGQETQYF	TGTGCCAGCAGCTCGAGGGAGGGCCAAGAGACCCAGTACTTC
TRBV20-1	TRBJ2-1	.	.	CSAKTDEQFF	TGCAGTGCCAAGACCGATGAGCAGTTCTTC
TRBV7-2	TRBJ2-5	TRBD2	.	CASSSTSGRRETQYF	TGTGCCAGCAGCTCGACTAGCGGGAGGAGGGAGACCCAGTACTTC
TRBV5-6	TRBJ1-1	.	.	CASSLVRNTEAFF	TGTGCCAGCAGCTTAGTTAGAAACACTGAAGCTTTCTTT
TRBV19	TRBJ1-2	TRBD1	.	CASSGQGYRYTF	TGTGCCAGTAGTGGACAGGGTTATCGCTACACCTTC
TRBV6-5	TRBJ2-1	.	.	CASSYERFSEQFF	TGTGCCAGCAGTTACGAAAGGTTCAGTGAGCAGTTCTTC
TRBV9	TRBJ2-1	TRBD2	.	CASSVAAGGLQQFF	TGTGCCAGCAGCGTAGCAGCGGGAGGGCTTCAGCAGTTCTTC
TRBV9	TRBJ2-3	TRBD2	.	CASSVGGSMNTQYF	TGTGCCAGCAGCGTAGGCGGGAGTATGAATACGCAGTATTTT
TRBV27	TRBJ2-7	TRBD2	.	CASSSTRLAGGPIEQYF	TGTGCCAGCAGCTCGACGAGACTAGCGGGAGGGCCGATCGAGCAGTACTTC
TRBV29-1	TRBJ1-1	.	few	CSVYMNTEAFF	TGCAGCGTTTATATGAACACTGAAGCTTTCTTT
TRBV7-8	TRBJ2-7	.	.	CASSYRERGLEQYF	TGTGCCAGCAGCTATCGGGAGAGGGGCCTCGAGCAGTACTTC
TRBV5-5	TRBJ2-7	.	.	CASSLQGGYEQYF	TGTGCCAGCAGCTTACAGGGTGGGTACGAGCAGTACTTC
TRBV5-1	TRBJ2-1	TRBD2	many	CASSLDSGTYNEQFF	TGCGCCAGCAGCTTGGATAGCGGGACCTACAATGAGCAGTTCTTC
TRBV30	TRBJ1-1	.	.	CAWKAGAFNTEAFF	TGTGCCTGGAAGGCAGGGGCCTTTAACACTGAAGCTTTCTTT
TRBV11-2	TRBJ1-1	.	.	CASSLAGENTEAFF	TGTGCCAGCAGCTTAGCCGGGGAGAACACTGAAGCTTTCTTT